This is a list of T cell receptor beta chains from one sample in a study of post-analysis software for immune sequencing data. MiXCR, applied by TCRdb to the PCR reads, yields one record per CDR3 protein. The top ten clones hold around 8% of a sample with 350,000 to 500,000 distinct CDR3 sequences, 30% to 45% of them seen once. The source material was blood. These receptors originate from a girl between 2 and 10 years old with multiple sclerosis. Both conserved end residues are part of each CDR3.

CDR3aa: CASSLRQGTTEAFF
v_gene: TRBV5-1
j_gene: TRBJ1-1

CDR3aa: CASSTQALAGEMTDTQYF
v_gene: TRBV12-3/TRBV12-4
j_gene: TRBJ2-3

CDR3aa: CASSLERPDNEQFF
v_gene: TRBV5-1
j_gene: TRBJ2-1

CDR3aa: CASSQDWAASGRWGTQYF
v_gene: TRBV3-1
j_gene: TRBJ2-3

CDR3aa: CASSLIAGTHQPQHF
v_gene: TRBV7-2
j_gene: TRBJ1-5

CDR3aa: CASSFQSQGRNEQYF
v_gene: TRBV5-1
j_gene: TRBJ2-7

CDR3aa: CASSQTGTPTGGTQYF
v_gene: TRBV14
j_gene: TRBJ2-3

CDR3aa: CASSSRGPRGNSPLHF
v_gene: TRBV7-9
j_gene: TRBJ1-6

CDR3aa: CATDSQGLGYGYTF
v_gene: TRBV7-9
j_gene: TRBJ1-2

CDR3aa: CASSLYPQHYEQYF
v_gene: TRBV27
j_gene: TRBJ2-7

CDR3aa: CASSLAVDAEAFF
v_gene: TRBV7-2
j_gene: TRBJ1-1

CDR3aa: CASTSPGHTEAFF
v_gene: TRBV7-9
j_gene: TRBJ1-1

CDR3aa: CASSGVAGSSYNEQFF
v_gene: TRBV7-3
j_gene: TRBJ2-1

CDR3aa: CAISSGDSPLNPRGGHYGYTF
v_gene: TRBV10-3
j_gene: TRBJ1-2

CDR3aa: CASGPQRQGHEQFF
v_gene: TRBV11-1
j_gene: TRBJ2-1

CDR3aa: CSARENSGSADTQYF
v_gene: TRBV20-1
j_gene: TRBJ2-3

CDR3aa: CASRDGGAYEQYF
v_gene: TRBV12-3/TRBV12-4
j_gene: TRBJ2-7

CDR3aa: CASSVPGLGNNEQFF
v_gene: TRBV6-6
j_gene: TRBJ2-1

CDR3aa: CSVEGGEGYNEQFF
v_gene: TRBV29-1
j_gene: TRBJ2-1

CDR3aa: CASSVLPSGSSPVGEQYF
v_gene: TRBV2
j_gene: -

CDR3aa: CSVEGGLKNEQFF
v_gene: TRBV29-1
j_gene: TRBJ2-1

CDR3aa: CASSLEGGSMNEQFF
v_gene: TRBV5-1
j_gene: TRBJ2-1

CDR3aa: CASTLGTGHEKLFF
v_gene: TRBV12-3/TRBV12-4
j_gene: TRBJ1-4

CDR3aa: CASSYGTSGLYEQYF
v_gene: TRBV6-2/TRBV6-3
j_gene: -

CDR3aa: CASSYSTGRTYNEQFF
v_gene: TRBV6-2/TRBV6-3
j_gene: TRBJ2-1

CDR3aa: CASSEADFSTDTQYF
v_gene: TRBV9
j_gene: TRBJ2-3

CDR3aa: CASSPRTSFYNEQFF
v_gene: TRBV12-3/TRBV12-4
j_gene: TRBJ2-1

CDR3aa: CASSFGGSVPYEQYF
v_gene: TRBV7-2
j_gene: TRBJ2-7

CDR3aa: CASSLFQGPMTEAFF
v_gene: TRBV12-3/TRBV12-4
j_gene: TRBJ1-1

CDR3aa: CAITIQGGTEAFF
v_gene: TRBV10-3
j_gene: TRBJ1-1

CDR3aa: CASTGGEQFF
v_gene: TRBV2
j_gene: TRBJ2-1

CDR3aa: CAIGRIGTSFSEQYF
v_gene: TRBV10-3
j_gene: TRBJ2-7

CDR3aa: CASKTVRSGRAKGSYNEQFF
v_gene: TRBV27
j_gene: TRBJ2-1

CDR3aa: CAISEAYLSRDRGGGDQPQHF
v_gene: TRBV10-3
j_gene: TRBJ1-5

CDR3aa: CASSRRAALNTEAFF
v_gene: TRBV5-1
j_gene: TRBJ1-1

CDR3aa: CAGTPSGLYNEQFF
v_gene: TRBV6-2/TRBV6-3
j_gene: TRBJ2-1

CDR3aa: CANRITSGGANEQFF
v_gene: TRBV6-2/TRBV6-3
j_gene: TRBJ2-1

CDR3aa: CSARAPGGDSYNEQFF
v_gene: TRBV20-1
j_gene: TRBJ2-1

CDR3aa: CASSSDRERHYGYTF
v_gene: TRBV7-2
j_gene: TRBJ1-2

CDR3aa: CASSQVGQIQETQYF
v_gene: TRBV4-2
j_gene: TRBJ2-5

CDR3aa: CASSPRDRVFRNEQFF
v_gene: TRBV5-6
j_gene: TRBJ2-1

CDR3aa: CASSLGSPIYEQYF
v_gene: TRBV27
j_gene: TRBJ2-7

CDR3aa: CASSPQPGQGYNKVYGYTF
v_gene: TRBV7-6
j_gene: TRBJ1-2

CDR3aa: CASSSDYRSTNEKLFF
v_gene: TRBV28
j_gene: TRBJ1-4

CDR3aa: CASSVATGTSDEQFF
v_gene: TRBV9
j_gene: TRBJ2-1